The sequence of this T cell receptor (beta chain) was determined in a study of blood T cell repertoires in COVID-19 (TCRdb year 2020). Study-level background: Samples from collaborators originated in the United States, Italy and Spain and spanned both the acute and convalescent phases of COVID-19. The prospective study material was composed of cDNA or gDNA derived from T cells, B-cell-depleted T cells, or PBMCs. Where available, HLA class I and class II types were obtained from metadata supplied by the sample provider rather than from assay-based typing. Deeply sampled blood TCRbeta repertoires from subjects exposed to, actively infected with, or recovered from COVID-19 were included in the dataset. Nearly every sample came with metadata listing a de-identified subject ID, COVID-19 status, age in years and sex. The repertoires were released in a freely available public database meant as a resource for research on the immune response to SARS-CoV-2. The samples were drawn from two sources: the first 160 participants of the ongoing ImmuneRACE study, and over 950 subjects contributed by 6 global collaborators. The full study reports these points: How much clinical and demographic metadata was included differed by source and by participant, and the metadata was provided uncurated.

This clone was counted once. Its antigen remains unidentified. One base away there is no much larger clone; base qualities are not given. Participants in the prospective study were aged about 18 to 95 years, lived in about two dozen United States geographic areas, and enrolled through a virtual design. Cohort assignment in the prospective study relied on participant-reported clinical history from a screening survey and a study questionnaire. For ImmuneRACE Cohort 3, a participant was defined as recovered based on two consecutive negative NP/OP PCR tests, clearance by a healthcare professional, or resolution of symptoms. In the prospective study, whole blood, serum and a nasopharyngeal or oropharyngeal swab were collected from each participant by mobile phlebotomists. Prospective study participants could optionally give additional blood draws and questionnaires over an approximately 2-month period. Prospective study blood samples were shipped either frozen or at room temperature before DNA extraction.

The immunoSEQ Assay, a bias-controlled multiplex PCR, was used to amplify TCRbeta CDR3 regions from genomic DNA. The original methods were these. The number of nucleated cells in each sample was estimated by amplification of reference gene primers within the assay. To quantify the absolute abundance of each unique TCRbeta CDR3 rearrangement, sequence reads were collapsed and filtered. For each sample, productive Simpson clonality was calculated as the square root of Simpson's diversity index across productive rearrangements. The clones in this table, taken by TCRdb from immuneACCESS, are in-frame only. Not every clone is retained; where verified, under half of the shortfall comes from an unresolved V gene, and the cause of the rest is unknown. V, J and clone size were drawn from that table, and D and trimming were deduced from the DNA. The sample records about 200,000 clones, approximately 83% of which are singletons. The leading ten clones occupy roughly 7% of the sample.

The sequenced sample consisted of PBMCs or T cells enriched from blood (not recorded which). This receptor was obtained from a man aged 35 to 55 who had recovered from COVID-19.

This receptor has the CDR3 CASSSTRDTSYEQYF. The sequence in DNA is TGTGCCAGCAGTTCCACGAGGGACACCTCCTACGAGCAGTACTTC. The sequence joins TRBV6-5 to TRBJ2-7; TRBD1 could be the D gene, as 6 bases match. Trimming at the junction amounts to 4 bases on V and 0 bases on J, and the germline ends lie 13 bases apart. The germline V gene supplies CDR1 MNHEY and CDR2 SVGAGI. Counted from cysteine to phenylalanine, this CDR3 has 15 amino acids. The entry retains the CDR3 DNA only, 45 bases that are in frame from base 1.